This TCR beta chain was profiled in a study of identical twins. This clonotype has a handful of counts. Its antigen is unidentified. Study observations and caveats: Within monozygotic twins, out-of-frame TCR alpha sharing was underestimated by the models.

Each CDR3 protein is one row after TCRdb ran MiXCR on the 5' RACE reads. This sample yields 450,000 or so distinct CDR3 sequences, of which around 15% are seen a single time; 0.95% to 1% belongs to the top ten. Germline-derived CDR1 and CDR2 are SQVTM and ANQGSEA. The CDR3 is made up of 14 amino acids. Deletions cut 5 bases from V and 0 bases from J, with 14 bases between. The data were also submitted as part of a second study, on yellow fever vaccine responses in identical twins.

This chain joins TRBV29-1 and TRBJ2-7; D unclear. The sample consisted of CD4+ T cells sorted from blood. The TCR originated in a woman aged 18-29 years in good health. The CDR3 coding sequence is TGCAGCGTTAACCTCCTCGGGTCCTCCTACGAGCAGTACTTC. Its protein is CSVNLLGSSYEQYF.